A single sample is the source of the 22 T cell receptor beta chains below, sequenced in a study of control samples from healthy donors and cancer patients. The repertoire was sequenced with immunoSEQ multiplex PCR; TCRdb's copy has only in-frame clones and lacks some. Of some 130,000 clones listed, 85% to 95% are singletons. The sample taken for sequencing was PBMCs. The origin of the receptors is a man aged 50 to 59 with head and neck cancer.

J is TRBJ1-4 and V is TRBV6-5, with TRBD1 matching over 7 bases. The germline V gene encodes CDR1 MNHEY and CDR2 SVGAGI. With V trimmed by 6 bases and J by 7 bases, 5 bases remained unmatched. CDR3 size: 13 residues. Here the CDR3 reads CASRPDRAEKLFF. CDR3 in DNA: TGTGCCAGCAGACCCGACAGGGCTGAAAAACTGTTTTTT.

The chain couples TRBV4-2 to TRBJ1-2, with D perhaps matching TRBD1 (6 bases). V lost 4 bases to trimming and J lost 2 bases, with 8 bases between them. CDR3 length: 13 amino acids. The germline gives CDR1 LGHNA, CDR2 YNFKEQ. The CDR3 protein is CASSRGTNYGYTF. CDR3 in DNA: TGTGCCAGCAGCCGGGGGACAAACTATGGCTACACCTTC.

The chain joins TRBV2 to TRBJ1-6, with a tentative D call TRBD1 (6 bases). V was trimmed by 2 bases and J by 7 bases, leaving 12 bases between them. In germline, CDR1 is SNHLY, CDR2 FYNNEI. This CDR3 region has 15 residues. The chain's CDR3 is CASSEIGGRNSPLHF. CDR3 nucleotides: TGTGCCAGCAGTGAAATTGGGGGCCGAAATTCACCCCTCCACTTT.

V gene TRBV13 combines with J gene TRBJ1-6; 9 nucleotides align to TRBD1. The V gene end was trimmed by 3 bases and the J gene end by 7 bases; junction bases not matched to a gene: 1. There are 14 residues in the CDR3. The V gene's germline CDR1 is PRHDT and CDR2 FYEKMQ (reference sequence). CDR3 in amino acids: CASSFGQGNSPLHF. CDR3 DNA: TGTGCCAGCAGCTTCGGACAGGGGAATTCACCCCTCCACTTT. The variable domain in full, with the rest retrieved from reference TRBV13 and TRBJ1-6, is AAGVIQSPRHLIKEKRETATLKCYPIPRHDTVYWYQQGPGQDPQFLISFYEKMQSDKGSIPDRFSAQQFSDYHSELNMSSLELGDSALYFCASSFGQGNSPLHFGNGTRLTVT.

The chain joins TRBV7-2 to TRBJ2-4, with D possibly matching TRBD1 (6 bases). V shed 4 bases and J shed 8 bases, with 15 bases lying between them. CDR1 is SGHTA, CDR2 FQGNSA, per germline. The CDR3 spans 14 residues. The CDR3 nucleotides read TGTGCCAGCAGCTCCGGGTCAGGGGCAGACATTCAGTACTTC. Protein sequence: CASSSGSGADIQYF.

This chain uses TRBV28 with TRBJ2-7; TRBD1 agrees at 10 bases. Germline lookup yields CDR1 MDHEN and CDR2 SYDVKM. The CDR3 length is 15 residues. With 5 bases clipped from V and 3 bases from J, the junction kept 7 bases outside the gene matches. In nucleotides, the CDR3 is TGTGCCAGCAGTCGTACCGGGACAGGGGTCTACGAGCAGTACTTC. Protein product: CASSRTGTGVYEQYF.

This clone was counted only a few times. The chain joins TRBV5-4 to TRBJ2-1; no clear D gene. CDR1 and CDR2 (germline): SGHNT, YYREEE (reference sequence). CDR3 length: 11 residues. V was trimmed by 4 bases and J by 12 bases, leaving 11 bases between them. In nucleotides, the CDR3 is TGTGCCAGCAGCGTCGGATTTAGGCAGTTCTTC. This translates into CASSVGFRQFF.

The rearrangement joins TRBV6-6 to TRBJ2-7; either TRBD1 or TRBD2 may fit D (5 bases each). CDR1 MNHNY and CDR2 SVGAGI come from the germline V gene (reference sequence). The CDR3 has 14 residues. V lost 5 bases and J lost 7, with 18 bases in between. CDR3 sequence reads: CASSPLGPSGEQYF. The CDR3 DNA reads as TGTGCCAGCAGTCCACTGGGGCCCTCGGGAGAGCAGTACTTC.

This chain uses TRBV6-1 with TRBJ2-3, with D unresolved. Looked up from germline, CDR1 is MNHNS and CDR2 is SASEGT. The CDR3 loop spans 14 amino acids. The germline V and J ends were trimmed by 3 bases and 2 bases, with 9 bases remaining between them. The chain's CDR3 is CASSESWVTDTQYF. CDR3 coding DNA: TGTGCCAGCAGTGAGTCCTGGGTCACAGATACGCAGTATTTT.

The chain is built from TRBV9 and TRBJ1-4, with D uncertain. With 0 bases removed from V and 7 bases from J, the gap between germline ends came to 13 bases. The CDR3 spans 15 residues. Looked up from germline, CDR1 is SGDLS and CDR2 is YYNGEE. CDR3 nucleotides: TGTGCCAGCAGCGTAGGCTTTTTGGATGGTGAAAAACTGTTTTTT. Protein product: CASSVGFLDGEKLFF.

This chain connects TRBV18 to TRBJ1-1, with 7 bases aligning to TRBD1. CDR1 and CDR2 (germline): KGHSH, LQKENI. Germline trimming cut 5 bases from V and 1 base from J; bases unmatched to any gene: 4. This CDR3 is built from 14 residues. This CDR3 is CASSKQGTNTEAFF. CDR3 nucleotides: TGTGCCAGCTCAAAACAGGGGACGAACACTGAAGCTTTCTTT. The variable domain in full, with the rest retrieved from reference TRBV18 and TRBJ1-1, is NAGVMQNPRHLVRRRGQEARLRCSPMKGHSHVYWYRQLPEEGLKFMVYLQKENIIDESGMPKERFSAEFPKEGPSILRIQQVVRGDSAAYFCASSKQGTNTEAFFGQGTRLTVV.

This clone was picked up a small number of times. Written as DNA, the CDR3 is TGTGCCAGCAGTTTAGGGTGGGGGATTAACTATGGCTACACCTTC. Residues: CASSLGWGINYGYTF. This chain connects TRBV27 to TRBJ1-2, with D perhaps matching TRBD1 (5 bases). Germline loops: CDR1 MNHEY, CDR2 SMNVEV (reference sequence). The CDR3 length is 15 residues. Trimming stripped 2 bases from V and 1 base from J, with 11 bases between.

The CDR3: CACTLRLAGGQAEQFF. In DNA form, the CDR3 reads TGTGCCTGCACCCTCCGACTAGCGGGGGGGCAGGCGGAGCAGTTCTTC. The V gene is TRBV30, the J gene TRBJ2-1; 14 bases match TRBD2. CDR1 is GTSNPN and CDR2 is SVGIG in the germline V gene (reference sequence). This CDR3 comprises 16 residues. Trimming cost V 6 bases and J 10 bases; bases outside gene matches: 14.

The rearrangement links TRBV19 to TRBJ2-7; D may be TRBD1 (5 bases). There are 15 residues in the CDR3. V lost 4 bases, J lost 0 bases, and 13 bases lay in between. Germline assignment: CDR1 LNHDA and CDR2 SQIVND (reference sequence). The CDR3 DNA is TGTGCCAGTAGTAGAAGGAGACAGATCTCCTACGAGCAGTACTTC. Its translation is CASSRRRQISYEQYF.

This rearrangement joins TRBV3-1 (or the pseudogene TRBV3-2) to TRBJ2-3, with no clear D. V gave up 1 base and J gave up 5 bases, with 7 bases separating them. The CDR3 consists of 13 residues. Looked up from germline, CDR1 is LGHDT and CDR2 is YNNKEL (reference sequence). For the CDR3, the DNA is TGTGCCAGCAGCCAAGCGAGTTTAGATACGCAGTATTTT. Protein product: CASSQASLDTQYF.

The chain joins TRBV21-1 to TRBJ1-2. TRBV21-1 is a pseudogene locus. The CDR3 is 13 amino acids. For the CDR3, the DNA is TGTGCCAGCAGCTACCGGGTCGGCTATGGCTACACCTTC. Residues: CASSYRVGYGYTF.

The rearrangement uses TRBV15 and TRBJ1-2; D is unresolved. V shed 0 bases and J shed 4 bases, with 6 bases lying between them. The CDR3 extends over 13 amino acids. Germline values: CDR1 LNHNV, CDR2 YYDKDF (reference sequence). The CDR3 sequence is CATSRDRSYGYTF. The DNA of the CDR3 is TGTGCCACCAGCAGAGACAGGTCCTATGGCTACACCTTC.

J is TRBJ2-1 and V is TRBV11-2, with D unresolved. The CDR3 length is 14 residues. CDR1 and CDR2 from the germline V gene are SGHAT and FQNNGV. V was shortened by 1 base and J by 2 bases, with 6 bases between the two germline ends. This CDR3 reads CASSLAGTYNEQFF. CDR3 DNA: TGTGCCAGCAGCTTAGCGGGTACCTACAATGAGCAGTTCTTC.

The J gene is TRBJ2-4, the V gene TRBV5-4; a weak D match, TRBD1 (6 bases). V was shortened by 4 bases and J by 0 bases, with 11 bases between the two germline ends. Looked up from germline, CDR1 is SGHNT and CDR2 is YYREEE (reference sequence). CDR3 size: 15 residues. In DNA form, the CDR3 reads TGTGCCAGCAGCCCGGACAGTGAAGCCAAAAACATTCAGTACTTC. Residues: CASSPDSEAKNIQYF.

The chain links TRBV7-9 to TRBJ2-2; 7 bases map to TRBD2. CDR3 length: 17 amino acids. The junction had 7 bases not matched to a gene; V was cut back by 2 bases and J by 1 base. Germline loops: CDR1 SEHNR, CDR2 FQNEAQ (reference sequence). The DNA of the CDR3 is TGTGCCAGCAGCTTAAGGTTTCTAGCGGAGAACACCGGGGAGCTGTTTTTT. Protein sequence: CASSLRFLAENTGELFF.

This clone was counted between two and nine times. The V gene is TRBV2, the J gene TRBJ1-1, with D possibly matching TRBD1 (6 bases). The CDR3 consists of 15 residues. V gave up 6 bases and J gave up 3 bases, with 17 bases separating them. CDR1 and CDR2 (germline): SNHLY, FYNNEI. CDR3 coding DNA: TGTGCCAGCAGCAAACAGGGAATTGAGGACACTGAAGCTTTCTTT. This translates into CASSKQGIEDTEAFF.

This chain links TRBV7-2 with TRBJ2-1, with unresolved D. Trimming pared 3 bases from V and 7 bases from J, leaving 16 bases between. From germline, CDR1 is SGHTA and CDR2 FQGNSA. The CDR3 is 15 amino acids. The CDR3 bases are TGTGCCAGCAGCTTCGAAAAGTCCGTGAGGAATGAGCAGTTCTTC. Protein product: CASSFEKSVRNEQFF.